Presented here are 19 T cell receptor beta chains from one specimen sequenced in a study of blood T cells in healthy people across ages. It was with a sample-barcoded 5' primer and a J-beta primer mix that a second PCR of roughly 7 to 11 cycles was run. In TCRdb, the 5' RACE reads were re-called with MiXCR into one record per CDR3 protein. The sample lists roughly 1.9 million distinct CDR3 sequences, about 39% seen once, with approximately 22% in the top ten. The sequenced sample consisted of blood. The receptors here all came from a human donor in good health.

This clonotype was found many times. V and J are TRBV29-1 and TRBJ2-7, with unresolved D. CDR3 length equals 11 residues. The germline CDR1 and CDR2 sequences are SQVTM and ANQGSEA. With 4 bases removed from V and 3 bases from J, the gap between germline ends came to 7 bases. The CDR3 nucleotides read TGCAGCGTTGGGCTCAACTACGAGCAGTACTTC. It specifies CSVGLNYEQYF.

This clonotype has a handful of counts. CDR3 protein: CASSNRGHEQFF. The CDR3 nucleotides read TGTGCCAGCAGTAACAGGGGCCATGAGCAGTTCTTC. This chain joins TRBV27 and TRBJ2-1, with 7 bases identical to TRBD1. Trimming took 5 bases from V and 8 from J; bases not matched to a gene: 3. The CDR3 is 12 residues long. Germline V gives CDR1 MNHEY, CDR2 SMNVEV (reference sequence).

This clonotype was observed a handful of times. The chain has TRBV7-2 and TRBJ1-2; a weak D match, TRBD1 (5 bases). The CDR3 is made up of 14 amino acids. With 7 bases removed from V and 8 bases from J, the gap between germline ends came to 20 bases. Germline V gene sequence: CDR1 SGHTA, CDR2 FQGNSA. Here the CDR3 DNA reads TGTGCCAGCACCAACTCCGGTGGGACGGGGGGCTACACCTTC. Translating gives CASTNSGGTGGYTF.

This clonotype was counted ten times or more. The gene calls are TRBV20-1 and TRBJ2-5, with a tentative D call TRBD2 (5 bases). Per germline, CDR1 DFQATT and CDR2 SNEGSKA (reference sequence). Trimming left V 4 bases short and J 2 bases short, with 11 bases between. The CDR3 length is 13 residues. This chain's CDR3 is CSAKRGRQETQYF. Here the CDR3 DNA reads TGCAGTGCTAAGAGAGGGAGACAAGAGACCCAGTACTTC.

Only a few counts were recorded for this clonotype. V is TRBV5-4 and J is TRBJ2-7; TRBD1 aligns across 7 bases. V was pared by 2 bases and J by 3 bases, with 8 bases of the junction left unmatched. Germline CDR1 SGHNT, CDR2 YYREEE (reference sequence). The CDR3 loop spans 15 amino acids. CDR3 in amino acids: CASSFKGGNFYEQYF. In DNA, the CDR3 is TGTGCCAGCAGCTTTAAAGGGGGCAATTTCTACGAGCAGTACTTC.

The V and J genes are TRBV12-3 or TRBV12-4 and TRBJ2-1; 9 bases fit TRBD1. The assigned J gene may be wrong: the sequence end matches TRBJ2-7 better. The CDR3 consists of 15 residues. CDR3 sequence (DNA): TGTGCCAGCAGTTTAGATGGGACAGGGTTGGCCGAGCAGTACTTC. It yields the protein CASSLDGTGLAEQYF.

This clonotype was recorded a few times. This chain joins TRBV29-1 and TRBJ1-2; no reliable D call. V was pared by 5 bases and J by 8 bases, with 18 bases between. Per germline, CDR1 SQVTM and CDR2 ANQGSEA. This CDR3 region has 13 residues. DNA of the CDR3: TGCAGCGTTCTCCCCTCGCCGGGGAACGGCTACACCTTC. Its protein product is CSVLPSPGNGYTF. Together with reference TRBV29-1 and TRBJ1-2, the CDR3 gives the full variable domain: SAVISQKPSRDICQRGTSLTIQCQVDSQVTMMFWYRQQPGQSLTLIATANQGSEATYESGFVIDKFPISRPNLTFSTLTVSNMSPEDSSIYLCSVLPSPGNGYTFGSGTRLTVV.

This clonotype was seen repeatedly, ten times or more. The chain combines TRBV6-2 or TRBV6-3 with TRBJ2-1, with D tentatively TRBD2 (5 bases). The ends were cut back, 5 bases at V and 9 bases at J, with 14 bases in the middle. The CDR3 has 13 residues. CDR1 and CDR2 from the germline V gene are MNHEY and SVGEGT. The CDR3 here is CASSPTSQAEQFF. CDR3 bases: TGTGCCAGCAGTCCAACTAGTCAGGCTGAGCAGTTCTTC.

To note about this clonotype: A junction end diverges from the germline sequence, so it may reflect a read error. The chain uses TRBV20-1 and TRBJ2-7; 8 bases are shared with TRBD1. The germline gives CDR1 DFQATT, CDR2 SNEGSKA (reference sequence). The CDR3 is 19 amino acids. CDR3 bases: TGCAGTGCTAGAGAGAGTTGGACAGGGTCTGTGGGTTCCGCCTACAAGCAGTACTTC. It translates to CSARESWTGSVGSAYKQYF.

This clonotype occurred many times. The V gene is TRBV4-3, the J gene TRBJ1-6, with 7 bases that match TRBD1. Per the germline V gene, CDR1 is LGHNA and CDR2 is YSLEER. J lost 6 bases, V lost 1 base, and 6 bases had no gene match. The CDR3 has 16 residues. The CDR3 DNA reads TGCGCCAGCAGCCAAGGGGGACAGCGATTTAATTCACCCCTCCACTTT. Its translation is CASSQGGQRFNSPLHF.

CDR3 in DNA: TGTGCCACCAGTGACCGCCCCGGGTTGGCGGACTCTGGGGCCAACGTCCTGACTTTC. Translated: CATSDRPGLADSGANVLTF. The chain combines TRBV24-1 with TRBJ2-6; D gene ambiguous. V shed 4 bases and J shed 0 bases, with 18 bases lying between them. This CDR3 region has 19 residues. Germline V gene data show CDR1 as KGHDR and CDR2 as SFDVKD.

The CDR3 DNA follows: TGTGCCAGCCTCAAGCGAGGGACTGGCTACACCTTC. Its translation is CASLKRGTGYTF. The rearrangement links TRBV28 to TRBJ1-2; the D gene is possibly TRBD1 (5 bases). This CDR3 is built from 12 residues. Trimming removed 8 bases at V and 7 bases at J, with 14 bases between. Germline CDR1 reads MDHEN; CDR2 reads SYDVKM.

The V and J genes are TRBV3-1 and TRBJ1-2, with D possibly TRBD1 on 5 matching bases. V was trimmed by 10 bases and J by 4 bases, leaving 16 bases between them. Germline V gene data show CDR1 as LGHDT and CDR2 as YNNKEL (reference sequence). CDR3 length: 13 residues. The CDR3 DNA reads TGTGCCAACGTGGGACCGGTTGGCTATGGCTACACCTTC. It is translated as CANVGPVGYGYTF.

The chain employs TRBV5-1 and TRBJ1-1; tentatively, D is TRBD1 (6 bases). The CDR3 extends over 18 amino acids. The germline V and J ends were trimmed by 4 bases and 4 bases, with 26 bases remaining between them. CDR1 is SGHRS, CDR2 YFSETQ, per germline. CDR3 amino acids: CASSVTGGAYNGGTEAFF. In nucleotides, the CDR3 is TGCGCCAGCAGCGTTACGGGGGGCGCTTACAACGGGGGCACTGAAGCTTTCTTT.

In its sample, this clonotype was seen a few times. V gene TRBV7-3 combines with J gene TRBJ2-5, with D tentatively TRBD2 (6 bases). Judging by the DNA end, TRBJ2-7 fits better; the J call may be wrong. The CDR3 runs to 13 residues. Germline values: CDR1 SGHTA, CDR2 FQGTGA. The DNA of the CDR3 is TGTGCCAGCAGCTTAGGGGGGATAGACGAGCAGTACTTC. Residues: CASSLGGIDEQYF.

This clonotype was seen a handful of times. The chain has TRBV3-1 and TRBJ1-2; D remains unclear. The CDR3 runs 14 residues. The germline CDR1 and CDR2 sequences are LGHDT and YNNKEL (reference sequence). Trimming removed 3 bases from V and 8 bases from J, with 16 bases in between. CDR3 in DNA: TGTGCCAGCAGCCATGAGTATCAGAGGAGGGGCTACACCTTC. Translating it yields CASSHEYQRRGYTF.

This clonotype was seen only a few times. This chain connects TRBV27 to TRBJ2-3, with a tentative D call TRBD2 (5 bases). CDR1 is MNHEY, CDR2 SMNVEV, per germline (reference sequence). Trimming took off 5 bases at V and 6 bases at J, with 18 bases between the two ends. This CDR3 has 15 residues. Here the CDR3 reads CASSPSFGGGDTQYF. CDR3 in DNA: TGTGCCAGCAGTCCCTCATTCGGAGGTGGGGATACGCAGTATTTT.

J is TRBJ1-2 and V is TRBV9; D not certain. The CDR3 runs 13 residues. V dropped 1 base and J dropped 9 bases, with 13 bases sitting between them. Germline values: CDR1 SGDLS, CDR2 YYNGEE. This chain's CDR3 is CASSVRGDPSYTF. The CDR3 nucleotides read TGTGCCAGCAGCGTACGCGGGGATCCGAGCTACACCTTC.

The rearrangement uses TRBV7-2 and TRBJ2-1, with 14 bases lining up with TRBD2. CDR3 size: 18 residues. Trimming took 5 bases from V and 0 from J; bases not matched to a gene: 6. Germline loops: CDR1 SGHTA, CDR2 FQGNSA. CDR3 region: CASSPRTSGGPSYNEQFF. The CDR3 DNA reads TGTGCCAGCAGCCCTCGGACTAGCGGGGGGCCCTCCTACAATGAGCAGTTCTTC.